Listed below are T cell receptor beta chains from one sample, sequenced in a study of T cell responses to AZD1222 COVID-19 vaccine. Assay: immunoSEQ multiplex PCR; the TCRdb copy retains only in-frame clones and omits some. The sample gives 25,000 to 35,000 clones, approximately 93% of which show up once; under 60% is in the top ten. The sequencing used peripheral blood, collected on day 0 of AZD1222 vaccination. The receptors derive from an adult in good health. Both conserved end residues are part of each CDR3. Each record gives: J gene, V gene, CDR3 protein.

>TRBJ2-7|TRBV6-5
CASSYLRVSLPYEQYF
>TRBJ1-6|TRBV7-2
CASSLTNSPLHF
>TRBJ1-4|TRBV25-1
CASSEGLKNEKLFF
>TRBJ2-3|TRBV19
CASSNRGGQSDTQYF
>TRBJ2-7|TRBV6-2/TRBV6-3
CASSYSPTQEVKYF
>TRBJ1-3|TRBV6-5
CATRDTGNTIYF
>TRBJ1-2|TRBV10-2
CASRASGQNYGYTF
>TRBJ2-1|TRBV19
CASRKGLRHRSYNEQFF
>TRBJ2-7|TRBV6-5
CASMFQGGYEQYF
>TRBJ1-6|TRBV9
CASSEQAGGASPLHF
>TRBJ1-6|TRBV24-1
CATSDSTLAVSPLHF
>TRBJ1-1|TRBV7-8
CASSLEGGVAEAFF
>TRBJ2-5|TRBV7-7
CASTLAGEKTQYF
>TRBJ2-1|TRBV7-2
CASSTTGTTHNEQFF
>TRBJ1-4|TRBV18
CASSRTGQFNEKLFF
>TRBJ2-7|TRBV6-2/TRBV6-3
CASSYDGSSYEQYF
>TRBJ2-3|TRBV11-2
CASSSLPGTQYF
>TRBJ2-7|TRBV19
CASSIMSGRNEQYF
>TRBJ2-3|TRBV19
CASRAASGYTDTQYF
>TRBJ1-2|TRBV24-1
CATIRTAGLPRGKYGYTF
>TRBJ1-2|TRBV7-8
CASSLSGTANYGYTF
>TRBJ2-3|TRBV14
CASSHRLAGLRSTDTQYF
>TRBJ2-7|TRBV7-2
CASVTEGTGPTRQYF
>TRBJ1-5|TRBV6-5
CASRSTGYNQPQHF
>TRBJ1-1|TRBV18
CASSPPGYTEAFF
>TRBJ2-5|TRBV9
CASSALDSARTQYF
>TRBJ2-7|TRBV30
CAWSVRPGSYEQYF
>TRBJ2-5|TRBV4-2
CASSQDALETQYF
>TRBJ2-5|TRBV7-2
CASSLAFAGDQETQYF
>TRBJ2-7|TRBV10-3
CAISEGVLGYEQYF
>TRBJ2-2|TRBV5-1
CASSLVSSGGNTGELFF
>TRBJ1-1|TRBV24-1
CATSDSGTTEAFF
>TRBJ1-2|TRBV7-2
CASSLGDRPNYGYTF
>TRBJ1-2|TRBV30
CAWSRNNGNYGYTF
>TRBJ1-6|TRBV27
CASAGQFSYNSPLHF
>TRBJ1-6|TRBV3-1/TRBV3-2
CASTFSSYNSPLHF
>TRBJ2-3|TRBV6-2/TRBV6-3
CASSYPWLFTDTQYF
>TRBJ1-5|TRBV7-9
CASSPTGSGNQPQHF
>TRBJ1-6|TRBV4-3
CASSQEGDRPLHF
>TRBJ1-3|TRBV15
CATSRGADSRNTIYF
>TRBJ2-1|TRBV19
CASSIGRRAEQFF
>TRBJ1-3|TRBV29-1
CSVFGAGDGNTIYF
>TRBJ1-2|TRBV5-1
CASSPSGTNNYGYTF